The source of this T cell receptor beta chain is a study of blood T cell repertoires in COVID-19. TCRdb keeps only in-frame clones here, not all; method: immunoSEQ multiplex PCR. The table includes around 89,000 clones, about 91% detected once. J gave up 1 base and V 8 bases, and 1 base lay outside the gene matches. Germline loops: CDR1 SGHTA, CDR2 FQGTGA. This CDR3 has 13 residues. The chain has TRBV7-3 and TRBJ2-2, with 7 positions matching TRBD1. Sequencing used peripheral blood. This clonotype originated in a man aged 55 to 70 with acute or convalescent COVID-19. Here the CDR3 reads CASGTVNTGELFF. The CDR3 nucleotides are TGTGCCAGCGGGACAGTGAACACCGGGGAGCTGTTTTTT.